This T cell receptor (beta chain) is from a study of neoadjuvant anti-PD-1 for oral cavity cancer. On the study more broadly: Before surgery, most patients got three to four biweekly 3 mg/kg nivolumab doses. The study, taken as a whole, reports: With a few patients per group, TCR findings need larger cohorts.

This CDR3 contains 14 residues. V was clipped by 1 base and J by 0 bases, with 4 bases between them. Germline lookup yields CDR1 LNHDA and CDR2 SQIVND (reference sequence). In the case of this clone: Its antigen remains unidentified.

Patients were newly diagnosed with stage II-IVA oral cavity squamous cell carcinoma without prior systemic or radiation treatment. Cohort: HPV-negative, locally advanced oral cavity squamous cell carcinoma patients. Only in-frame clones appear in the TCRdb table, and some are missing; sequencing was by immunoSEQ multiplex PCR. The profile shows 14,000 or so clones, around 64% of them singletons. The receptor was isolated from a person between 35 and 79 years old with oral cavity squamous cell carcinoma. The chain carries TRBV19 and TRBJ2-4, with D uncertain. Here the sequenced sample was PBMCs, taken before nivolumab (anti-PD-1) treatment. In DNA, the CDR3 is TGTGCCAGTAGTATAGGAGTAGCCAAAAACATTCAGTACTTC. Translation gives CASSIGVAKNIQYF.